The 10 T cell receptor beta chains listed next were all sequenced from one sample in a study of blood T cells in healthy people across ages. A sample-barcoded 5' primer and a J-beta primer mix were used in a second PCR of roughly 7 to 12 cycles. Using its own MiXCR run on the 5' RACE reads, TCRdb lists one record per CDR3 protein. Of about 1,400,000 distinct CDR3 sequences in the sample, almost 60% were seen once. The sequencing sample was made of blood. These receptors were obtained from a young man in good health.

The rearrangement links TRBV20-1 to TRBJ2-7; possibly TRBD1 for D (6 bases). Near its end, the DNA agrees better with TRBJ2-5, so the J call may be wrong. Germline V gene lookup returns CDR1 DFQATT and CDR2 SNEGSKA (reference sequence). The CDR3 is 11 residues long. The CDR3 DNA reads as TGCAGTGCAGGGACAAGAGAGACCCAGTACTTC. Translating gives CSAGTRETQYF.

V is TRBV6-4 and J is TRBJ2-1; D is perhaps TRBD2 (6 bases). There are 13 residues in the CDR3. The V end lost 0 bases, the J end lost 10 bases, and 10 bases lay between the germline ends. Germline loops: CDR1 MRHNA, CDR2 SNTAGT. The CDR3 loop is CASSDSQGREQFF. The CDR3 nucleotides are TGTGCCAGCAGTGACTCGCAAGGGAGGGAGCAGTTCTTC.

V and J are TRBV7-2 and TRBJ1-2; D gene ambiguous. V lost 4 bases and J lost 8, with 14 bases in between. Per the germline V gene, CDR1 is SGHTA and CDR2 is FQGNSA. The CDR3 loop spans 13 amino acids. CDR3 region: CASSSDPLSGYTF. CDR3 sequence (DNA): TGTGCCAGCAGCTCCGACCCTCTGTCGGGCTACACCTTC. Combining the CDR3 with reference TRBV7-2 and TRBJ1-2 gives the whole variable domain GAGVSQSPSNKVTEKGKDVELRCDPISGHTALYWYRQSLGQGLEFLIYFQGNSAPDKSGLPSDRFSAERTGGSVSTLTIQRTQQEDSAVYLCASSSDPLSGYTFGSGTRLTVV.

The chain links TRBV9 to TRBJ2-7; 8 positions match TRBD2. CDR3 size: 15 residues. V trimming: 0 bases; J trimming: 1 base; junction bases outside the gene matches: 3. Germline CDR1 is SGDLS and CDR2 is YYNGEE. Here the CDR3 DNA reads TGTGCCAGCAGCGTAGCCGGGGGGGCATCCTACGAGCAGTACTTC. It is translated as CASSVAGGASYEQYF.

This sequence joins TRBV27 and TRBJ1-2, with 11 nucleotides matching TRBD1. The CDR3 runs 15 residues. Germline-derived CDR1 and CDR2 are MNHEY and SMNVEV (reference sequence). The V segment lost 5 bases and the J segment 6 bases; nucleotides outside the gene matches: 8. The DNA for the CDR3 is TGTGCCAGCAGTCCCTTGGACAGGGGGCTACATGGCTACACCTTC. Translating gives CASSPLDRGLHGYTF.

V gene TRBV28 combines with J gene TRBJ2-7, with TRBD1 as a possible D gene (5 bases). Germline values: CDR1 MDHEN, CDR2 SYDVKM. This CDR3 has 16 amino acids. V dropped 4 bases and J dropped 0 bases, with 16 bases sitting between them. The CDR3 loop reads CASSSLYRQTSYEQYF. CDR3 bases: TGTGCCAGCAGTTCATTATACCGACAGACCTCCTACGAGCAGTACTTC.

The V gene is TRBV15, the J gene TRBJ1-2, with 9 bases identical to TRBD1. The V and J ends lost 1 base and 4 bases, in that order; junction bases with no gene match: 4. CDR1 and CDR2 (germline): LNHNV, YYDKDF (reference sequence). The CDR3 runs to 15 residues. The CDR3 DNA reads TGTGCCACCAGCAGAGGGGACAGGGCTTTCTATGGCTACACCTTC. As protein: CATSRGDRAFYGYTF.

The chain joins TRBV20-1 to TRBJ2-1; 8 bases match TRBD2. V lost 5 bases to trimming and J lost 1 base; unmatched junction nucleotides: 7. Germline CDR1 DFQATT, CDR2 SNEGSKA (reference sequence). The CDR3 consists of 15 residues. In DNA form, the CDR3 reads TGCAGTGCTTACGAGACTAGCGAGTCCTACAATGAGCAGTTCTTC. Translation: CSAYETSESYNEQFF.

The chain links TRBV20-1 to TRBJ2-1; D is perhaps TRBD1 (5 bases). Between the trimmed V and J ends, which lost 7 bases and 8 bases, there was a span of 12 bases. CDR3 length: 11 residues. Germline V gene sequence: CDR1 DFQATT, CDR2 SNEGSKA (reference sequence). CDR3 bases: TGCAGTGGGCAGGGCTCGGATGAGCAGTTCTTC. Amino acids: CSGQGSDEQFF.

V and J are TRBV6-1 and TRBJ2-3, with D hard to call. The CDR3 has 15 residues. Trimming took 1 base from V and 0 from J, leaving 8 bases between them. The germline CDR1 and CDR2 sequences are MNHNS and SASEGT. Here the CDR3 reads CASSEDWRSTDTQYF. The CDR3 coding sequence is TGTGCCAGCAGTGAAGACTGGCGAAGCACAGATACGCAGTATTTT.